This TCR beta chain was obtained from a study of shared clonotypes between healthy human individuals. The overall study: Per donor, three plates held CD4 naive cells, three held CD4 memory, two held CD8 naive and one held CD8 memory.

Clones were sequenced by immunoSEQ multiplex PCR, and TCRdb holds only the in-frame ones, with some missing. The sample has roughly 2.2 million clones, approximately 90% seen once. As for this clone: Antigen: not known.

Points from the study as a whole: When naive CD4 clonotypes were compared across several donors, about 4.8% were shared. Against clonotypes common to all four donors, non-shared ones had lower generation probabilities.

The study drew all its donors from Caucasian adults living in Nashville, Tennessee. The germline V gene encodes CDR1 SGHNT and CDR2 YYREEE (reference sequence). The CDR3 has 14 amino acids. Trimming took 4 bases from V and 4 from J; bases not matched to a gene: 8. The sample consisted of naive CD4+ T cells from PBMCs. Subset reported: CD45RA+ positively selected. The clonotype originates from a man between 18 and 35 years old in good health. Some clones in this sample may be carry-over from other donors' samples. The chain uses TRBV5-4 and TRBJ2-7, with 7 bases matching TRBD1. Here the CDR3 DNA reads TGTGCCAGCAGCAGCGACAGGGACCCTTACGAGCAGTACTTC. Translation gives CASSSDRDPYEQYF.